This TCR beta chain was retrieved from a study of cytomegalovirus exposure and HLA in healthy donors. The study ran its PCR with 60 Vbeta and 13 Jbeta primers. Profiled with immunoSEQ multiplex PCR; TCRdb holds only in-frame clones, not every one. Of approximately 140,000 clones detected, 70% to 80% appear once; the ten largest clones hold 10% to 15%. From germline, CDR1 is MNHNS and CDR2 SASEGT. The CDR3 runs 13 residues. V lost 7 bases to trimming and J lost 4 bases; unmatched junction nucleotides: 3. The chain recombines TRBV6-1 with TRBJ1-5; 8 bases line up with TRBD1. Sequencing was carried out using PBMCs. The source of this sequence is a man aged 35-49 years in good health and CMV-seropositive. CDR3: CASMTGDNQPQHF. The CDR3 nucleotides are TGTGCCAGCATGACAGGGGATAATCAGCCCCAGCATTTT.